A selection of T cell receptor beta chains follows, all from one sample in a study of radiation and T cells in renal cell carcinoma. Data came from immunoSEQ multiplex PCR; TCRdb stores just in-frame clones and leaves some out. This table holds some 10,000 clones, approximately 64% found once. Sequences were derived from tumor tissue, sampled from a patient whose treatment was nephrectomy without radiotherapy. These receptors all come from a man aged 60-69 years with renal cell carcinoma. Both conserved end residues are part of each CDR3. Each record gives: CDR3 protein, CDR3 DNA, J gene, clone size, V gene, D gene. A D gene is named only where the DNA matches it firmly. Clone size is not always given. Where it is, it says once, few, many or a class for expanded clones.

cdr3_aa: CAWARGYEQYF
cdr3_nt: TGTGCCTGGGCTAGAGGCTACGAGCAGTACTTC
j_call: TRBJ2-7
clone_size: -
v_call: TRBV30
d_call: -

cdr3_aa: CASSFSGQSYNEQFF
cdr3_nt: TGTGCCAGCAGCTTCAGCGGACAATCCTACAATGAGCAGTTCTTC
j_call: TRBJ2-1
clone_size: -
v_call: TRBV7-3
d_call: -

cdr3_aa: CSVEARFGGELFF
cdr3_nt: TGCAGCGTTGAAGCTAGGTTCGGCGGGGAGCTGTTTTTT
j_call: TRBJ2-2
clone_size: -
v_call: TRBV29-1
d_call: -

cdr3_aa: CASSQDPASSYEQYF
cdr3_nt: TGTGCCAGCAGCCAAGATCCAGCGAGCTCCTACGAGCAGTACTTC
j_call: TRBJ2-7
clone_size: once
v_call: TRBV4-2
d_call: -

cdr3_aa: CASSLGQGFYNSPLHF
cdr3_nt: TGTGCCAGCAGCCTCGGACAGGGCTTCTATAATTCACCCCTCCACTTT
j_call: TRBJ1-6
clone_size: -
v_call: TRBV7-2
d_call: TRBD1

cdr3_aa: CASASVGRGTEAFF
cdr3_nt: TGTGCCAGCGCTTCCGTGGGCAGGGGGACTGAAGCTTTCTTT
j_call: TRBJ1-1
clone_size: once
v_call: TRBV28
d_call: TRBD1

cdr3_aa: CASRQGWNEKLFF
cdr3_nt: TGTGCCAGTAGACAGGGTTGGAATGAAAAACTGTTTTTT
j_call: TRBJ1-4
clone_size: -
v_call: TRBV18
d_call: TRBD1

cdr3_aa: CASSVGVDIQYF
cdr3_nt: TGTGCCAGCAGTGTCGGGGTGGACATTCAGTACTTC
j_call: TRBJ2-4
clone_size: -
v_call: TRBV2
d_call: -

cdr3_aa: CASSLKGGAGNTIYF
cdr3_nt: TGTGCCAGCAGCTTGAAGGGGGGCGCTGGAAACACCATATATTTT
j_call: TRBJ1-3
clone_size: -
v_call: TRBV7-9
d_call: -

cdr3_aa: CASSAGGPAYNEQFF
cdr3_nt: TGTGCCAGCAGTGCGGGGGGGCCCGCCTACAATGAGCAGTTCTTC
j_call: TRBJ2-1
clone_size: -
v_call: TRBV11-1
d_call: TRBD2

cdr3_aa: CASSSSGTGGEQFF
cdr3_nt: TGTGCCAGCAGCTCTTCCGGGACAGGTGGTGAGCAGTTCTTC
j_call: TRBJ2-1
clone_size: -
v_call: TRBV7-3
d_call: TRBD1

cdr3_aa: CASSLGRGRASETQYF
cdr3_nt: TGCGCCAGCAGCTTGGGACGCGGGAGGGCCTCAGAGACCCAGTACTTC
j_call: TRBJ2-5
clone_size: -
v_call: TRBV5-1
d_call: TRBD2

cdr3_aa: CASRGQNNEQFF
cdr3_nt: TGTGCCAGCAGAGGACAGAACAATGAGCAGTTCTTC
j_call: TRBJ2-1
clone_size: few
v_call: TRBV7-3
d_call: -

cdr3_aa: CASSGPGQGFGEAFF
cdr3_nt: TGCGCCAGCAGCGGTCCGGGACAGGGATTCGGTGAAGCTTTCTTT
j_call: TRBJ1-1
clone_size: -
v_call: TRBV5-1
d_call: TRBD1

cdr3_aa: CASSDLTGSGTDTQYF
cdr3_nt: TGCGCCAGCAGCGACCTGACAGGGTCTGGTACAGATACGCAGTATTTT
j_call: TRBJ2-3
clone_size: few
v_call: TRBV5-1
d_call: TRBD1

cdr3_aa: CASSLAGGQDEQYF
cdr3_nt: TGTGCCAGCAGCTTGGCGGGGGGCCAAGACGAGCAGTACTTC
j_call: TRBJ2-7
clone_size: -
v_call: TRBV7-6
d_call: TRBD2

cdr3_aa: CASSAGLSDEQYF
cdr3_nt: TGTGCCAGCAGCGCCGGACTCTCGGACGAGCAGTACTTC
j_call: TRBJ2-7
clone_size: -
v_call: TRBV7-7
d_call: -

cdr3_aa: CASSFSGRRETQYF
cdr3_nt: TGTGCCAGCAGTTTCAGCGGGAGGAGGGAGACCCAGTACTTC
j_call: TRBJ2-5
clone_size: -
v_call: TRBV28
d_call: TRBD2

cdr3_aa: CASSVVGGMNTEAFF
cdr3_nt: TGTGCCAGCAGCGTAGTTGGGGGGATGAACACTGAAGCTTTCTTT
j_call: TRBJ1-1
clone_size: -
v_call: TRBV9
d_call: -

cdr3_aa: CASSDRDNYNEQFF
cdr3_nt: TGTGCCAGCAGCGACCGGGACAACTACAATGAGCAGTTCTTC
j_call: TRBJ2-1
clone_size: -
v_call: TRBV5-8
d_call: -

cdr3_aa: CASTASTGSNQPQHF
cdr3_nt: TGTGCCAGCACCGCTAGTACGGGTTCGAACCAGCCCCAGCATTTT
j_call: TRBJ1-5
clone_size: -
v_call: TRBV25-1
d_call: -

cdr3_aa: CAWSTTLNTEAFF
cdr3_nt: TGTGCCTGGAGTACAACCCTGAACACTGAAGCTTTCTTT
j_call: TRBJ1-1
clone_size: few
v_call: TRBV30
d_call: -

cdr3_aa: CASSSGGFTDTQYF
cdr3_nt: TGTGCCAGCAGTTCGGGGGGGTTCACAGATACGCAGTATTTT
j_call: TRBJ2-3
clone_size: -
v_call: TRBV6-6
d_call: TRBD2

cdr3_aa: CASSLRGTEAFF
cdr3_nt: TGTGCCAGCAGTTTAAGGGGAACTGAAGCTTTCTTT
j_call: TRBJ1-1
clone_size: -
v_call: TRBV6-1
d_call: -

cdr3_aa: CASTPPGSNEQFF
cdr3_nt: TGTGCCAGCACCCCTCCAGGGTCCAATGAGCAGTTCTTC
j_call: TRBJ2-1
clone_size: -
v_call: TRBV7-3
d_call: -

cdr3_aa: CASSFTANSPLHF
cdr3_nt: TGTGCCAGTAGTTTTACAGCAAATTCACCCCTCCACTTT
j_call: TRBJ1-6
clone_size: few
v_call: TRBV19
d_call: -

cdr3_aa: CASRGLAGVNEQFF
cdr3_nt: TGTGCCAGCCGGGGGCTAGCGGGAGTCAATGAGCAGTTCTTC
j_call: TRBJ2-1
clone_size: few
v_call: TRBV27
d_call: TRBD2

cdr3_aa: CASSPRQGSEQYF
cdr3_nt: TGTGCCAGCAGTCCTCGACAGGGGAGCGAGCAGTACTTC
j_call: TRBJ2-7
clone_size: -
v_call: TRBV28
d_call: TRBD1

cdr3_aa: CAWSPQGYEQYF
cdr3_nt: TGTGCCTGGAGTCCACAGGGCTACGAGCAGTACTTC
j_call: TRBJ2-7
clone_size: -
v_call: TRBV30
d_call: -

cdr3_aa: CASSLAGDSYEQYF
cdr3_nt: TGTGCCAGCAGCCTAGCAGGAGATTCCTACGAGCAGTACTTC
j_call: TRBJ2-7
clone_size: -
v_call: TRBV6-1
d_call: -

cdr3_aa: CASSLPTDYADTQYF
cdr3_nt: TGCGCCAGCAGCTTGCCGACCGACTATGCCGATACGCAGTATTTT
j_call: TRBJ2-3
clone_size: -
v_call: TRBV5-1
d_call: -

cdr3_aa: CASSYFSGGANEQFF
cdr3_nt: TGTGCCAGCAGTTATTTTAGCGGGGGGGCAAATGAGCAGTTCTTC
j_call: TRBJ2-1
clone_size: -
v_call: TRBV6-5
d_call: TRBD2

cdr3_aa: CASSQYNGQETQYF
cdr3_nt: TGTGCCAGCAGCCAGTACAACGGACAAGAGACCCAGTACTTC
j_call: TRBJ2-5
clone_size: -
v_call: TRBV7-9
d_call: -

cdr3_aa: CASSKGGVGSGFNEQFF
cdr3_nt: TGTGCCAGCAGCAAAGGAGGCGTGGGGAGCGGCTTCAATGAGCAGTTCTTC
j_call: TRBJ2-1
clone_size: -
v_call: TRBV21-1
d_call: -

cdr3_aa: CASSLQGIMGEKLFF
cdr3_nt: TGTGCCAGCAGCCTACAGGGGATCATGGGTGAAAAACTGTTTTTT
j_call: TRBJ1-4
clone_size: -
v_call: TRBV7-9
d_call: TRBD1

cdr3_aa: CASSRAGFTGELFF
cdr3_nt: TGTGCCAGCAGCCGTGCAGGGTTCACCGGGGAGCTGTTTTTT
j_call: TRBJ2-2
clone_size: -
v_call: TRBV7-9
d_call: -

cdr3_aa: CASRPSERPFYGYTF
cdr3_nt: TGTGCCAGCAGGCCCTCTGAACGTCCTTTCTATGGCTACACCTTC
j_call: TRBJ1-2
clone_size: few
v_call: TRBV28
d_call: -

cdr3_aa: CASKEGGDTGELFF
cdr3_nt: TGTGCCAGTAAGGAGGGAGGGGACACCGGGGAGCTGTTTTTT
j_call: TRBJ2-2
clone_size: -
v_call: TRBV19
d_call: TRBD2

cdr3_aa: CASSRNLLSTAASTDTQYF
cdr3_nt: TGCGCCAGCAGCCGAAACCTTTTATCGACAGCTGCTAGCACAGATACGCAGTATTTT
j_call: TRBJ2-3
clone_size: -
v_call: TRBV4-3
d_call: -

cdr3_aa: CASSQRQGGDNEQFF
cdr3_nt: TGTGCCAGCAGTCAAAGACAGGGAGGGGACAATGAGCAGTTCTTC
j_call: TRBJ2-1
clone_size: -
v_call: TRBV6-6
d_call: -

cdr3_aa: CASSELGPATDTQYF
cdr3_nt: TGTGCCAGCAGTGAACTGGGTCCGGCCACAGATACGCAGTATTTT
j_call: TRBJ2-3
clone_size: -
v_call: TRBV6-1
d_call: -

cdr3_aa: CASSRGQGDTYGYTF
cdr3_nt: TGTGCCAGCTCACGCGGACAGGGGGACACCTATGGCTACACCTTC
j_call: TRBJ1-2
clone_size: -
v_call: TRBV18
d_call: TRBD1

cdr3_aa: CASSHGTGNTGELFF
cdr3_nt: TGTGCCAGCAGCCATGGGACAGGGAACACCGGGGAGCTGTTTTTT
j_call: TRBJ2-2
clone_size: -
v_call: TRBV11-1
d_call: TRBD1

cdr3_aa: CASSVGQGVGGYTF
cdr3_nt: TGTGCCAGCAGCGTAGGACAGGGAGTGGGCGGCTACACCTTC
j_call: TRBJ1-2
clone_size: -
v_call: TRBV9
d_call: TRBD1

cdr3_aa: CASSLVGGVSYNEQFF
cdr3_nt: TGCGCCAGCAGCTTGGTGGGAGGGGTCTCCTACAATGAGCAGTTCTTC
j_call: TRBJ2-1
clone_size: few
v_call: TRBV5-1
d_call: TRBD2

cdr3_aa: CASNDRNTDTQYF
cdr3_nt: TGCGCCAGCAACGACAGGAACACAGATACGCAGTATTTT
j_call: TRBJ2-3
clone_size: -
v_call: TRBV10-1
d_call: -

cdr3_aa: CSALNEQFF
cdr3_nt: TGCAGTGCTCTAAATGAGCAGTTCTTC
j_call: TRBJ2-1
clone_size: -
v_call: TRBV20-1
d_call: -

cdr3_aa: CASSVDPPPWSSSGGSEKLFF
cdr3_nt: TGTGCCAGCAGCGTAGATCCTCCCCCGTGGTCCTCCTCAGGGGGGAGCGAAAAACTGTTTTTT
j_call: TRBJ1-4
clone_size: -
v_call: TRBV9
d_call: TRBD1

cdr3_aa: CASSPGQNYYGYTF
cdr3_nt: TGTGCCAGTAGTCCAGGACAGAATTACTATGGCTACACCTTC
j_call: TRBJ1-2
clone_size: -
v_call: TRBV19
d_call: -

cdr3_aa: CASHRDRVFTGELFF
cdr3_nt: TGTGCCAGCCACCGGGACAGGGTCTTCACCGGGGAGCTGTTTTTT
j_call: TRBJ2-2
clone_size: -
v_call: TRBV19
d_call: TRBD1

cdr3_aa: CASRATADSSYEQYF
cdr3_nt: TGTGCCAGCAGAGCGACAGCCGATAGCTCCTACGAGCAGTACTTC
j_call: TRBJ2-7
clone_size: -
v_call: TRBV28
d_call: -

cdr3_aa: CASTKGVYEQYF
cdr3_nt: TGTGCCAGCACGAAGGGGGTCTACGAGCAGTACTTC
j_call: TRBJ2-7
clone_size: -
v_call: TRBV6-6
d_call: -